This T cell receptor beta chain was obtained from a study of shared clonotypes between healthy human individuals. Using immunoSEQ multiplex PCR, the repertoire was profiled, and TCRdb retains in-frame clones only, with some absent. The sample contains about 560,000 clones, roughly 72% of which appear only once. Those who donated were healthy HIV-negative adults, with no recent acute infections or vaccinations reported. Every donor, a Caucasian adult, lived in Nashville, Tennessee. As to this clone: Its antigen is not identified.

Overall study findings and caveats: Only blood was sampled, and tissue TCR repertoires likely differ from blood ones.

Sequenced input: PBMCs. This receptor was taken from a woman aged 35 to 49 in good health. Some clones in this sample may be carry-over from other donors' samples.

The CDR3 is CASSSQLAPSYEQYF. CDR3 coding DNA: TGCGCCAGCAGCTCCCAACTAGCGCCCTCCTACGAGCAGTACTTC. The chain has TRBV5-1 and TRBJ2-5, with TRBD2 identical over 7 bases. TRBJ2-7 matches the DNA end more closely, so the J call is doubtful. This CDR3 spans 15 amino acids. Germline values: CDR1 SGHRS, CDR2 YFSETQ.